These 26 T cell receptor beta chains were sequenced from one sample in a study of shared clonotypes between healthy human individuals. TCRdb's table, derived via immunoSEQ multiplex PCR, lists solely in-frame clones and lacks some. The sample contains 850,000 to 1,100,000 clones, roughly 80% of which appear only once. The sequencing input was memory CD4+ T cells from PBMCs. The subset here: CD45RA-negative fraction. Every receptor here comes from a man aged 18 to 35 in good health. Some clones in this sample may be carry-over from other donors' samples.

The V call is TRBV5-1, the J call TRBJ2-1; D possibly uses TRBD1 or TRBD2 (5 bases each). Germline V CDR1 and CDR2: SGHRS, YFSETQ. The ends were cut back, 5 bases at V and 8 bases at J, with 17 bases in the middle. CDR3 length: 14 residues. The CDR3, as DNA: TGCGCCAGCAGATGGGGGACCTACAACGATGAGCAGTTCTTC. This gives the protein CASRWGTYNDEQFF.

DNA for the CDR3: TGTGCCAGCAGCTCTAAGAACACCGGGGAGCTGTTTTTT. This codes for CASSSKNTGELFF. The genes are TRBV7-9 and TRBJ2-2, with no clear D. This CDR3 has 13 residues. With 4 bases removed from V and 1 base from J, the gap between germline ends came to 4 bases. Per the germline V gene, CDR1 is SEHNR and CDR2 is FQNEAQ (reference sequence).

This clone was observed a single time. The rearrangement links TRBV6-1 to TRBJ1-4; D not resolved. The CDR3 sequence is 12 residues long. Trimming stripped 3 bases from V and 5 bases from J, with 4 bases between. Germline CDR1 and CDR2: MNHNS and SASEGT. CDR3 nucleotide sequence: TGTGCCAGCAGTGATCCAAATGAAAAACTGTTTTTT. Amino acids: CASSDPNEKLFF.

The chain couples TRBV7-3 to TRBJ2-7; the D gene is possibly TRBD1 (5 bases). Trimming took off 5 bases at V and 4 bases at J, with 18 bases between the two ends. Germline V gives CDR1 SGHTA, CDR2 FQGTGA. There are 15 residues in the CDR3. The CDR3 DNA sequence: TGTGCCAGCAGCGTGGGTAATGGGGCCCAGTACGAGCAGTACTTC. Translation gives CASSVGNGAQYEQYF.

Regarding this clone: Other nucleotide sequences from this sample produce the same CDR3. The chain employs TRBV9 and TRBJ2-1, with 11 bases lining up with TRBD2. Trimming removed 3 bases from V and 3 bases from J; junction bases left unmatched: 2. This CDR3 is built from 15 residues. The V gene's germline CDR1 is SGDLS and CDR2 YYNGEE. CDR3 loop: CASSATSGVYNEQFF. CDR3 sequence (DNA): TGTGCCAGCAGCGCGACTAGCGGGGTCTACAATGAGCAGTTCTTC. Complete variable domain (other parts from reference TRBV9 and TRBJ2-1): DSGVTQTPKHLITATGQRVTLRCSPRSGDLSVYWYQQSLDQGLQFLIQYYNGEERAKGNILERFSAQQFPDLHSELNLSSLELGDSALYFCASSATSGVYNEQFFGPGTRLTVL.

V and J are TRBV9 and TRBJ2-1; TRBD2 matches at 12 bases. Germline V gene lookup returns CDR1 SGDLS and CDR2 YYNGEE. CDR3 size: 15 residues. Losses at the gene ends were 2 bases for V and 6 bases for J; bases not matched to a gene: 3. The CDR3 reads CASSVRLAGVNEQFF. In DNA, the CDR3 is TGTGCCAGCAGCGTCAGACTAGCGGGAGTCAATGAGCAGTTCTTC.

The rearrangement joins TRBV10-3 to TRBJ2-1; maybe TRBD2 (5 bases). This CDR3 region has 16 residues. V shed 0 bases and J shed 2 bases, with 11 bases lying between them. Germline V lookup: CDR1 ENHRY, CDR2 SYGVKD. The CDR3 coding sequence is TGTGCCATCAGTGAGTCGACCTCCGGGGCCTACAATGAGCAGTTCTTC. Translation: CAISESTSGAYNEQFF.

This clone has more than one count but fewer than ten. The gene calls are TRBV7-9 and TRBJ2-1; 13 bases map to TRBD2. The CDR3 extends over 17 amino acids. Losses at the gene ends were 1 base for V and 7 bases for J; bases not matched to a gene: 7. Looked up from germline, CDR1 is SEHNR and CDR2 is FQNEAQ (reference sequence). The CDR3 DNA reads as TGTGCCAGCAGCTTAGGTGGACTAGCGGGAGCGGGGAATGAGCAGTTCTTC. Its translation: CASSLGGLAGAGNEQFF. The variable domain in full, completed from reference TRBV7-9 and TRBJ2-1, reads DTGVSQNPRHKITKRGQNVTFRCDPISEHNRLYWYRQTLGQGPEFLTYFQNEAQLEKSRLLSDRFSAERPKGSFSTLEIQRTEQGDSAMYLCASSLGGLAGAGNEQFFGPGTRLTVL.

The chain uses TRBV2 and TRBJ2-7, with 8 nucleotides matching TRBD2. Germline V gives CDR1 SNHLY, CDR2 FYNNEI. The CDR3 has 14 residues. V shed 1 base, J shed 9 bases, and the junction held 8 bases outside the gene matches. DNA for the CDR3: TGTGCCAGCAGTGAAGGGGGACTAGGGTCTGTGCAGTACTTC. This codes for CASSEGGLGSVQYF.

The chain has TRBV5-6 and TRBJ2-4; a weak D match, TRBD2 (5 bases). V lost 0 bases and J lost 8, with 15 bases in between. This CDR3 comprises 15 residues. The germline gives CDR1 SGHDT, CDR2 YYEEEE. The CDR3 here is CASSLAQQMRDIQYF. The CDR3 bases are TGTGCCAGCAGCTTGGCTCAACAAATGAGGGACATTCAGTACTTC.

CDR3 residues: CASSLRGVGYGYTF. The CDR3 DNA sequence: TGTGCCAGCAGTTTAAGAGGGGTGGGCTATGGCTACACCTTC. This chain uses TRBV28 with TRBJ1-2; tentative D call: TRBD1 (5 bases). Germline lookup yields CDR1 MDHEN and CDR2 SYDVKM. V shed 2 bases and J shed 4 bases, with 11 bases lying between them. The CDR3 loop spans 14 amino acids.

This chain joins TRBV21-1 and TRBJ1-2; the table gives TRBD1 as D, unverified against the DNA. TRBV21-1 is marked as a pseudogene. The CDR3 spans 17 residues. The CDR3 reads CASQPGTGITINYGYTF. The CDR3 coding sequence is TGTGCCAGCCAACCCGGGACAGGGATTACTATAAACTATGGCTACACCTTC.

The J gene is TRBJ2-3, the V gene TRBV10-3; weak D call: TRBD2 (5 bases). From germline, CDR1 is ENHRY and CDR2 SYGVKD. Trimming removed 11 bases at V and 4 bases at J, with 7 bases between. This CDR3 has 10 residues. The CDR3 loop is CASGADTQYF. In DNA form, the CDR3 reads TGTGCCTCCGGGGCAGATACGCAGTATTTT.

The gene calls are TRBV6-6 and TRBJ1-5, with 7 nucleotides matching TRBD1. Germline V gene sequence: CDR1 MNHNY, CDR2 SVGAGI (reference sequence). This CDR3 is built from 14 residues. V gave up 6 bases and J gave up 3 bases; unmatched junction bases: 5. This CDR3 reads CASRRGQNNQPQHF. In DNA form, the CDR3 reads TGTGCCAGCAGGAGGGGACAGAACAATCAGCCCCAGCATTTT.

The rearrangement uses TRBV28 and TRBJ2-3, with D perhaps given as TRBD1 or TRBD2 (5 bases each). The CDR3 runs to 14 residues. Germline CDR1 and CDR2: MDHEN and SYDVKM. V was trimmed by 3 bases and J by 1 base, leaving 8 bases between them. The CDR3 bases are TGTGCCAGCAGTTTCATGGGGGGCACAGATACGCAGTATTTT. Protein product: CASSFMGGTDTQYF. Supplemented by reference TRBV28 and TRBJ2-3, the full variable domain reads DVKVTQSSRYLVKRTGEKVFLECVQDMDHENMFWYRQDPGLGLRLIYFSYDVKMKEKGDIPEGYSVSREKKERFSLILESASTNQTSMYLCASSFMGGTDTQYFGPGTRLTVL.

The rearrangement joins TRBV5-4 to TRBJ2-1, with 10 nucleotides matching TRBD1. The germline V gene has CDR1 SGHNT and CDR2 YYREEE (reference sequence). Unmatched junction bases numbered 8, after V lost 4 bases and J lost 4 bases. CDR3 length: 16 residues. The CDR3 loop is CASSKQTGGLYNEQFF. The CDR3 DNA reads TGTGCCAGCAGCAAGCAGACAGGGGGCCTTTACAATGAGCAGTTCTTC.

Turning to this clone: This same CDR3 is encoded by further DNA sequences in the sample. The chain uses TRBV5-1 and TRBJ1-5; tentative D call: TRBD1 (6 bases). Germline CDR1 SGHRS, CDR2 YFSETQ. The CDR3 extends over 15 amino acids. The V and J ends lost 5 bases and 4 bases respectively, with 16 bases between them. In DNA, the CDR3 is TGCGCCAGCAGTCCAAGCGGGGGGCGAAATCAGCCCCAGCATTTT. Amino acids: CASSPSGGRNQPQHF.

V usage is TRBV18 and J usage is TRBJ1-2; D unresolved. The germline V gene encodes CDR1 KGHSH and CDR2 LQKENI. V lost 0 bases and J lost 4, with 9 bases in between. CDR3 length equals 14 residues. CDR3 bases: TGTGCCAGCTCACCACCGGAGCGTAGCTATGGCTACACCTTC. This translates into CASSPPERSYGYTF.

The chain couples TRBV6-4 to TRBJ1-4; D perhaps matches TRBD1 (6 bases). V was pared by 0 bases and J by 7 bases, with 15 bases between. This CDR3 has 16 residues. Germline loops: CDR1 MRHNA, CDR2 SNTAGT. The CDR3 DNA is TGTGCCAGCAGTGACTCGCCAACAGGGAGGGCTGAAAAACTGTTTTTT. Translated: CASSDSPTGRAEKLFF.

This clone was picked up a small number of times. The V gene is TRBV30, the J gene TRBJ1-1; D ambiguous. The CDR3 spans 11 residues. The V gene's germline CDR1 is GTSNPN and CDR2 SVGIG (reference sequence). Trimming pared 3 bases from V and 10 bases from J, leaving 12 bases between. CDR3 nucleotides: TGTGCCTGGAGCCTTCGGATCGGAGCTTTCTTT. Protein: CAWSLRIGAFF.

This clone was seen a handful of times. The chain employs TRBV19 and TRBJ1-3; tentatively, D is TRBD1 (6 bases). The CDR3 has 15 amino acids. Germline-derived CDR1 and CDR2 are LNHDA and SQIVND (reference sequence). V lost 4 bases to trimming and J lost 3 bases, with 13 bases between them. The CDR3 DNA reads TGTGCCAGTAGTACAACAGGGTCGGATGGAAACACCATATATTTT. It codes for CASSTTGSDGNTIYF.

The chain carries TRBV2 and TRBJ2-7; unclear D gene. The V end lost 4 bases, the J end lost 0 bases, and 10 bases lay between the germline ends. The CDR3 has 14 amino acids. Germline lookup yields CDR1 SNHLY and CDR2 FYNNEI. The CDR3 loop reads CASSVRVSSYEQYF. In DNA form, the CDR3 reads TGTGCCAGCAGTGTCCGGGTGAGCTCCTACGAGCAGTACTTC.

J is TRBJ2-3 and V is TRBV6-1; a weak D match, TRBD2 (5 bases). The germline gives CDR1 MNHNS, CDR2 SASEGT. V lost 7 bases to trimming and J lost 6 bases, with 17 bases between them. CDR3 size: 14 residues. In DNA form, the CDR3 reads TGTGCCAGCAACGAGGACTTAATACGCGATACGCAGTATTTT. This translates into CASNEDLIRDTQYF.

Concerning this clone: This sample includes further DNA sequences coding for the same CDR3. Here the CDR3 reads CASSLGPGNTEAFF. CDR3 DNA: TGTGCCAGCAGCTTAGGCCCAGGGAACACTGAAGCTTTCTTT. The chain carries TRBV7-3 and TRBJ1-1, with D unresolved. V shed 2 bases and J shed 1 base, with 8 bases lying between them. CDR3 length: 14 residues. From germline, CDR1 is SGHTA and CDR2 FQGTGA.

Only a few counts were recorded for this clone. CDR3 loop: CARSPGLAGMHTGELFF. CDR3 nucleotide sequence: TGTGCCAGAAGCCCGGGACTAGCAGGGATGCACACCGGGGAGCTGTTTTTT. The chain uses TRBV5-3 and TRBJ2-2; TRBD2 matches 9 bases. TRBV5-3 is marked as an open reading frame, function uncertain. V lost 4 bases, J lost 3 bases, and 10 bases stayed unmatched. This CDR3 is built from 17 residues.

V is TRBV7-9 and J is TRBJ2-5; TRBD1 matches at 7 bases. V lost 3 bases, J lost 5 bases, and 9 bases stayed unmatched. The length of the CDR3 is 15 residues. Germline V lookup: CDR1 SEHNR, CDR2 FQNEAQ (reference sequence). This CDR3 is CASSFDRVKGETQYF. The CDR3 bases are TGTGCCAGCAGCTTTGACAGGGTTAAGGGGGAGACCCAGTACTTC.